Detailed here is one TCR beta chain. As yet, its antigen is unknown. This sample was included in a study of cytomegalovirus exposure and HLA in healthy donors. At the level of the study: The use of the same platform for the roughly 130 validation repertoires and the 550 to 700 first-cohort repertoires was reported by a later analysis. The study's findings and limits: Among the CMV-associated chains, a few were confirmed in vitro as specific for CMV antigens. Rarity marked most TCR sequences, yet some public TCRs occurred in many donors.

Germline-derived CDR1 and CDR2 are MNHEY and SMNVEV (reference sequence). The CDR3 runs 15 residues. Trimming cost V 2 bases and J 8 bases, with 19 bases left between them. Only in-frame clones appear in the TCRdb table, and some are missing; sequencing was by immunoSEQ multiplex PCR. The table lists about 160,000 clones, about 90% of them singletons. This TCR was sampled from a woman in her twenties or thirties in good health and CMV-seronegative. Sequences were obtained from PBMCs. The V and J genes are TRBV27 and TRBJ2-7, with D possibly being TRBD2 (6 bases). CDR3 sequence: CASSLELAVRNQQYF. CDR3 sequence (DNA): TGTGCCAGCAGTTTAGAACTAGCAGTAAGAAACCAGCAGTACTTC.